These 19 T cell receptor beta chains share one sample of origin, sequenced in a study of blood T cell repertoires in COVID-19. TCRdb keeps only in-frame clones here, not all; method: immunoSEQ multiplex PCR. Among approximately 150,000 clones listed, more than 70% were seen once. The sample consisted of peripheral blood. The receptor set was obtained from a human donor in a cohort sampled during active COVID-19.

The V gene is TRBV2, the J gene TRBJ2-6; 8 bases fit TRBD1. The junction had 20 bases not matched to a gene; V was cut back by 6 bases and J by 4 bases. The CDR3 extends over 20 amino acids. CDR1 SNHLY and CDR2 FYNNEI come from the germline V gene. The CDR3 bases are TGTGCCAGCAGAGAGCCTATGGACAGGGTAAGGTCGGCGGGGGCCAACGTCCTGACTTTC. Translated, it gives CASREPMDRVRSAGANVLTF.

This clone has only a few counts. The chain links TRBV6-5 to TRBJ2-3; 12 nucleotides align to TRBD2. J lost 4 bases, V lost 6 bases, and 5 bases had no gene match. This CDR3 is built from 15 residues. Germline CDR1 MNHEY, CDR2 SVGAGI. CDR3 DNA: TGTGCCAGCAGGCTAGCGGGGGGGTGGGCAGATACGCAGTATTTT. Protein product: CASRLAGGWADTQYF.

V usage is TRBV9 and J usage is TRBJ1-2, with TRBD1 matching over 7 bases. J lost 8 bases, V lost 4 bases, and 2 bases had no gene match. The CDR3 has 11 residues. CDR1 SGDLS and CDR2 YYNGEE come from the germline V gene. The CDR3 spells CASSTTGGYTF. Written as DNA, the CDR3 is TGTGCCAGCAGCACGACAGGGGGCTACACCTTC.

This clone showed up just a few times. The junction departs from germline at one end; a sequencing error may be responsible. This rearrangement joins TRBV7-7 to TRBJ2-7; the match to TRBD2 covers 7 bases. This CDR3 is 15 amino acids long. CDR1 SSHAT and CDR2 FNYEAQ come from the germline V gene (reference sequence). Written as DNA, the CDR3 is TGTGCTAGCAGCTTGGGGCCGGGGGGCTCCTACGAGCAGTACTTC. Translation: CASSLGPGGSYEQYF.

V and J are TRBV7-2 and TRBJ2-1, with D possibly being TRBD1 (6 bases). CDR1 is SGHTA and CDR2 is FQGNSA in the germline V gene. The V and J ends lost 7 bases and 1 base respectively, with 14 bases between them. The length of the CDR3 is 15 residues. The CDR3 DNA follows: TGTGCCAGCACTCTGGGGCAGGGGTCCTACAATGAGCAGTTCTTC. It is translated as CASTLGQGSYNEQFF.

The V gene is TRBV21-1, the J gene TRBJ1-2; whether TRBD1, the table's D call, matches the DNA was not checked. TRBV21-1 counts as a pseudogene. The CDR3 extends over 14 amino acids. The CDR3 bases are TGTGCCAGCCCGGGGCAGGGGGACAACTATGGCTACACCTTC. Residues: CASPGQGDNYGYTF.

The chain has TRBV9 and TRBJ2-1, with D possibly being TRBD2 (6 bases). Trimming removed 0 bases from V and 0 bases from J, with 13 bases in between. The CDR3 has 17 residues. Germline V gives CDR1 SGDLS, CDR2 YYNGEE. CDR3 sequence: CASSVEGLTSSYNEQFF. CDR3 coding DNA: TGTGCCAGCAGCGTAGAGGGACTTACGAGCTCCTACAATGAGCAGTTCTTC.

The chain has TRBV6-5 and TRBJ1-1; D gene unclear. Per the germline V gene, CDR1 is MNHEY and CDR2 is SVGAGI. CDR3 size: 16 residues. With 4 bases removed from V and 2 bases from J, the gap between germline ends came to 17 bases. The CDR3 nucleotides read TGTGCCAGCAGTTCCCCCCCAGGAAGACCCAACACTGAAGCTTTCTTT. It codes for CASSSPPGRPNTEAFF.

CDR3 bases: TGTGCCAGACAGAAAGATGGCTACACCTTC. The encoded protein is CARQKDGYTF. The chain recombines TRBV2 with TRBJ1-2; D is undetermined. Germline V gene data show CDR1 as SNHLY and CDR2 as FYNNEI. V shed 9 bases and J shed 6 bases, with 8 bases lying between them. This CDR3 has 10 amino acids.

This chain connects TRBV18 to TRBJ2-2, with TRBD1 matching over 9 bases. Germline CDR1 and CDR2: KGHSH and LQKENI. This CDR3 region has 16 residues. After removal of 6 bases from V and 3 bases from J, the junction contained 8 bases not matched to a gene. The CDR3 coding sequence is TGTGCCAGCTCTCCCTCGGGACAGGGAGACACCGGGGAGCTGTTTTTT. This sequence encodes CASSPSGQGDTGELFF.

Comments on this clone: Other nucleotide sequences from this sample produce the same CDR3. The V call is TRBV7-3, the J call TRBJ1-1; 7 bases match TRBD1. Trimming at V came to 3 bases and at J to 1 base, leaving 2 bases not matched to a gene. The CDR3 consists of 14 residues. Germline V gene data show CDR1 as SGHTA and CDR2 as FQGTGA. This chain's CDR3 is CASSLQGGNTEAFF. DNA for the CDR3: TGTGCCAGCAGCTTGCAGGGGGGGAACACTGAAGCTTTCTTT.

The chain couples TRBV5-1 to TRBJ2-1, with TRBD2 as a possible D gene (5 bases). The CDR3 contains 14 residues. Per germline, CDR1 SGHRS and CDR2 YFSETQ. V gave up 0 bases and J gave up 3 bases, with 7 bases separating them. In DNA form, the CDR3 reads TGCGCCAGCAGCTTGGGAGGGCTCTACAATGAGCAGTTCTTC. Its translation: CASSLGGLYNEQFF.

The chain joins TRBV4-2 to TRBJ1-3, with 9 bases fitting TRBD1. The trim removed 4 bases at V and 1 base at J, leaving 2 bases unmatched. This CDR3 is 15 amino acids long. Germline V gives CDR1 LGHNA, CDR2 YNFKEQ. CDR3 residues: CASSPDRGSGNTIYF. CDR3 DNA sequence: TGTGCCAGCAGCCCGGACAGGGGTTCTGGAAACACCATATATTTT.

This clone was counted once. V and J are TRBV18 and TRBJ2-5, with 11 bases lining up with TRBD2. The CDR3 covers 14 residues. Germline V gene sequence: CDR1 KGHSH, CDR2 LQKENI. The ends lost 6 bases at V and 3 bases at J; junction bases unmatched: 3. The CDR3 here is CASSPGLAEETQYF. The CDR3, as DNA: TGTGCCAGCTCCCCGGGACTAGCGGAAGAGACCCAGTACTTC.

A single count supports this clone. The chain recombines TRBV7-2 with TRBJ1-6, with D possibly being TRBD1 (5 bases). The CDR3 consists of 15 residues. V was clipped by 4 bases and J by 4 bases, with 11 bases between them. The V gene's germline CDR1 is SGHTA and CDR2 FQGNSA. The CDR3 region has the DNA TGTGCCAGCAGCTCCGACAGTATGTATAATTCACCCCTCCACTTT. Translation: CASSSDSMYNSPLHF.

The chain carries TRBV6-1 and TRBJ2-2; D is ambiguous. The CDR3 has 12 residues. In germline, CDR1 is MNHNS, CDR2 SASEGT. V dropped 2 bases and J dropped 8 bases, with 6 bases sitting between them. This CDR3 is CASSESRGELFF. CDR3 nucleotides: TGTGCCAGCAGTGAAAGTCGGGGGGAGCTGTTTTTT.

The chain employs TRBV4-2 and TRBJ1-2; D unresolved. V shed 5 bases and J shed 2 bases, with 9 bases lying between them. The CDR3 sequence is 13 residues long. The germline gives CDR1 LGHNA, CDR2 YNFKEQ. CDR3 in DNA: TGTGCCAGCAGCGAGACAACCAACTATGGCTACACCTTC. Its protein product is CASSETTNYGYTF.

The CDR3 nucleotides read TGCAGCGCCTACTTACAGGGTGTTGGAGCTGAAGCTTTCTTT. Translated: CSAYLQGVGAEAFF. The J gene is TRBJ1-1, the V gene TRBV29-1; tentative D call: TRBD1 (6 bases). Trimming stripped 7 bases from V and 6 bases from J, with 21 bases between. Germline V gives CDR1 SQVTM, CDR2 ANQGSEA. The CDR3 is made up of 14 amino acids. The full variable domain, completed using reference TRBV29-1 and TRBJ1-1, is SAVISQKPSRDICQRGTSLTIQCQVDSQVTMMFWYRQQPGQSLTLIATANQGSEATYESGFVIDKFPISRPNLTFSTLTVSNMSPEDSSIYLCSAYLQGVGAEAFFGQGTRLTVV.

The chain carries TRBV6-5 and TRBJ2-1, with D tentatively TRBD1 (5 bases). This CDR3 contains 13 residues. CDR1 and CDR2 from the germline V gene are MNHEY and SVGAGI. Trimming stripped 5 bases from V and 4 bases from J, with 9 bases between. The DNA of the CDR3 is TGTGCCAGCAGTCAGACAGTTTACAATGAGCAGTTCTTC. It codes for CASSQTVYNEQFF.